A selection of T cell receptor beta chains follows, all from one sample in a study of T cells in Graves' hyperthyroidism and ophthalmopathy. In TCRdb, the multiplex PCR reads were re-called with MiXCR into one record per CDR3 protein. The sample lists roughly 500,000 distinct CDR3 sequences; 46% were seen once. Input material: peripheral blood or thyroid tissue (not recorded which). The receptor source for this set is an adult woman with Graves' disease, either hyperthyroidism or ophthalmopathy (not recorded which). The CDR3 runs from the conserved cysteine through the conserved F or W. A D gene is named only where the DNA matches it firmly.

V	D	J	CDR3
TRBV19	.	TRBJ2-6	CARRQTLISGANVLTF
TRBV10-3	.	TRBJ1-1	CATKVRRTEAFF
TRBV19	.	TRBJ1-2	CASSRTKEGYGYTF
TRBV25-1	TRBD2	TRBJ2-5	CASSTSRADQRETQYF
TRBV7-9	.	TRBJ1-1	CASSLARGPNTEAFF
TRBV29-1	TRBD2	TRBJ2-6	CSVVLAVGANVLTF
TRBV7-9	.	TRBJ1-1	CASRATGRVDTEAFF
TRBV29-1	TRBD2	TRBJ2-2	CSVPGLGTGELFF
TRBV14	.	TRBJ2-7	CASSQVNRPYEQYF
TRBV2	.	TRBJ2-1	CATSDPGTTYNEQFF
TRBV7-9	TRBD2	TRBJ2-2	CASSLGPGGNTGELFF
TRBV29-1	.	TRBJ2-5	CSVRGASAQTQYF
TRBV7-9	TRBD1	TRBJ2-7	CASSETGDEQYF
TRBV20-1	.	TRBJ1-5	CSAAEGSNQPQHF
TRBV2	.	TRBJ2-7	CASSGDPSYEQYF
TRBV2	.	TRBJ1-2	CASSEGIGYTF
TRBV25-1	TRBD2	TRBJ2-2	CASSPIAGNTGELFF
TRBV2	TRBD1	TRBJ1-2	CASTPDRGGYTF
TRBV6-5	TRBD2	TRBJ2-5	CATSSPGGDGTQYF
TRBV9	TRBD1	TRBJ1-1	CASSVLTGGEAFF
TRBV7-9	TRBD2	TRBJ2-7	CASSLLAGAAYEQYF
TRBV7-8	.	TRBJ2-5	CASSLDSKTQETQYF
TRBV20-1	.	TRBJ1-1	CSARDRQVMNTEAFF
TRBV7-2	TRBD1	TRBJ2-2	CASSYPGQGATGELFF
TRBV6-6	.	TRBJ2-7	CASSPRGDEQYF
TRBV9	.	TRBJ1-6	CASSDEGLSSYNSPLHF
TRBV9	.	TRBJ1-4	CASPNGQHKLFF
TRBV29-1	.	TRBJ2-5	CSVSIGTAGTETQYF
TRBV20-1	.	.	CSARGTGSIGYEQYF
TRBV7-2	.	TRBJ1-2	CASSLEALVGNTF
TRBV12-3/TRBV12-4	.	TRBJ1-6	CASRRTVDSPLHF
TRBV11-2	.	TRBJ2-7	CASSLEQGVYEQYF
TRBV20-1	.	TRBJ2-5	CSARESQYF
TRBV11-2	.	TRBJ1-1	CAICSAVGPGEAFF
TRBV7-3	TRBD2	TRBJ2-5	CASSLKGTSGIQETQYF
TRBV5-8	.	TRBJ1-5	CASSNGGGNQPQHF
TRBV2	.	TRBJ2-5	CASSEAQYF
TRBV12-3/TRBV12-4	.	TRBJ2-5	CASSLGVRNQPQYF
TRBV3-1	.	TRBJ1-1	CASSQDAGGWRAFF
TRBV12-3/TRBV12-4	.	TRBJ1-6	CASSTRRDNSPLHF
TRBV5-5	.	TRBJ1-2	CASSPRHGYTF
TRBV5-1	.	TRBJ1-1	CASSSPARTEAFF
TRBV7-2	.	TRBJ1-4	CASSRRAVRYSNEKLFF
TRBV5-1	.	TRBJ1-6	CASSPLGDRSAPLHF
TRBV2	TRBD2	TRBJ2-2	CASSLTSGPGNTGELFF
TRBV7-9	TRBD1	TRBJ2-7	CASSSTGTGPYGQYF
TRBV7-9	.	TRBJ2-7	CASSALGGQYF
TRBV6-1	.	TRBJ1-5	CASSQRPQHF
TRBV10-3	TRBD2	TRBJ2-1	CAISEALAGEGREQFF
TRBV20-1	TRBD1	TRBJ1-1	CSAREQGEHLAFF
TRBV20-1	TRBD2	TRBJ2-1	CSASSGLGNEQFF
TRBV7-2	.	TRBJ1-2	CASSFRGDSSYGYTF
TRBV15	TRBD1	TRBJ2-7	CATSRDRDRTYEQYF